The T cell receptor (beta chain) described here comes from a study of cytomegalovirus exposure and HLA in healthy donors. Whole-study results and caveats: The presence/absence work took it that sequencing depth was about the same across donors.

The germline gives CDR1 MDHEN, CDR2 SYDVKM. There are 12 residues in the CDR3. V was shortened by 4 bases and J by 7 bases, with 10 bases between the two germline ends. A remark on this clone: What it binds is not known.

The PCR contained 60 Vbeta and 13 Jbeta primers. Profiled with immunoSEQ multiplex PCR; TCRdb holds only in-frame clones, not every one. The data contain about 120,000 clones, nearly 80% of them singletons. This chain connects TRBV28 to TRBJ2-5; weak D call: TRBD2 (7 bases). The receptor was derived from a woman younger than 45 in good health and CMV-seropositive. The sequenced sample consisted of PBMCs. The CDR3 protein is CASSWGGTTQYF. CDR3 DNA sequence: TGTGCCAGCAGTTGGGGGGGCACGACCCAGTACTTC.